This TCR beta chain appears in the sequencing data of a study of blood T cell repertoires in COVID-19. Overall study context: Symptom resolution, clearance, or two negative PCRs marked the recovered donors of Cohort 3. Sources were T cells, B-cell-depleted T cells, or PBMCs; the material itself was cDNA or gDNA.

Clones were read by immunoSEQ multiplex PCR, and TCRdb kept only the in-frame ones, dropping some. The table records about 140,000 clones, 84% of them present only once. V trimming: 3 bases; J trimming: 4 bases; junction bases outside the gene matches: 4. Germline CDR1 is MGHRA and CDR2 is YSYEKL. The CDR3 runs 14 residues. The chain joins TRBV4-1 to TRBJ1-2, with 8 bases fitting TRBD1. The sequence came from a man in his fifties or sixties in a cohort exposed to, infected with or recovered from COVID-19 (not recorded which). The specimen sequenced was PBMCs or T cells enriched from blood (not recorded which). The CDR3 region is CASSHIGTGYGYTF. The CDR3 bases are TGCGCCAGCAGCCACATCGGGACAGGCTATGGCTACACCTTC.